This entry lists 24 T cell receptor beta chains sequenced from one sample in a study of T cells in tuberculosis. The repertoire was sequenced with immunoSEQ multiplex PCR; TCRdb's copy has only in-frame clones and lacks some. Of approximately 30,000 clones in the sample, 95% to 97% were seen once. Sequencing was carried out using PBMCs. These receptors came from a donor between 10 and 35 years old with latent tuberculosis or without tuberculosis infection.

CDR3 DNA sequence: TGTGCCAGCAGTTTATCGTGGGGACAGGGCGGAAACGGGGAGCTGTTTTTT. It specifies CASSLSWGQGGNGELFF. The rearrangement links TRBV27 to TRBJ2-2; 9 nucleotides agree with TRBD1. The CDR3 loop spans 17 amino acids. Germline V CDR1 and CDR2: MNHEY, SMNVEV (reference sequence). V was pared by 0 bases and J by 7 bases, with 9 bases of the junction left unmatched.

Remarks on this clone: Different DNA sequences within this sample yield the same CDR3. The chain is built from TRBV5-1 and TRBJ2-2; 7 bases are a match to TRBD2. Germline CDR1 SGHRS, CDR2 YFSETQ. The junction had 4 bases not matched to a gene; V was cut back by 1 base and J by 1 base. The CDR3 is made up of 16 amino acids. The CDR3 reads CASSLRLAENTGELFF. CDR3 DNA sequence: TGCGCCAGCAGCTTGAGGCTAGCGGAGAACACCGGGGAGCTGTTTTTT.

The chain is built from TRBV30 and TRBJ2-7; TRBD2 matches at 8 bases. The CDR3 loop spans 12 amino acids. J lost 5 bases, V lost 4 bases, and 4 bases had no gene match. The germline V gene encodes CDR1 GTSNPN and CDR2 SVGIG (reference sequence). This chain's CDR3 is CAWTAGGHEQYF. The CDR3 nucleotides read TGTGCCTGGACGGCGGGAGGCCACGAGCAGTACTTC. Variable domain in full (rest from reference TRBV30 and TRBJ2-7): SQTIHQWPATLVQPVGSPLSLECTVEGTSNPNLYWYRQAAGRGLQLLFYSVGIGQISSEVPQNLSASRPQDRQFILSSKKLLLSDSGFYLCAWTAGGHEQYFGPGTRLTVT.

The chain uses TRBV6-6 and TRBJ2-5, with D maybe TRBD1 (5 bases). This CDR3 is built from 12 residues. Germline CDR1 is MNHNY and CDR2 is SVGAGI (reference sequence). Trimming took 7 bases from V and 7 from J, leaving 13 bases between them. The CDR3 region is CASTGSSRTQYF. CDR3 coding DNA: TGTGCCAGCACAGGGTCCTCCCGGACCCAGTACTTC.

This chain connects TRBV6-1 to TRBJ1-5, with TRBD1 matching 8 bases. Germline V gene sequence: CDR1 MNHNS, CDR2 SASEGT. The CDR3 contains 15 residues. V lost 4 bases, J lost 6 bases, and 8 bases stayed unmatched. The CDR3: CASSGGQGSAQPQHF. In DNA, the CDR3 is TGTGCCAGCAGTGGTGGACAGGGCTCCGCTCAGCCCCAGCATTTT.

J is TRBJ2-7 and V is TRBV7-8; TRBD2 is a possible D gene (6 bases). V gave up 5 bases and J gave up 11 bases, with 19 bases separating them. The CDR3 is made up of 13 amino acids. Looked up from germline, CDR1 is SGHVS and CDR2 is FQNEAQ. The CDR3 DNA is TGTGCCAGCAGCCCCCCGGTTCGCGGGGAGGAGTACTTC. Translating it yields CASSPPVRGEEYF.

The rearrangement joins TRBV4-1 to TRBJ2-1, with TRBD2 matching over 11 bases. Per germline, CDR1 MGHRA and CDR2 YSYEKL. Trimming removed 4 bases from V and 5 bases from J; junction bases left unmatched: 10. The CDR3 is made up of 17 amino acids. Here the CDR3 reads CASSRRPSGGFDNEQFF. As DNA, the CDR3 is TGCGCCAGCAGCCGCAGACCTAGCGGGGGGTTCGACAATGAGCAGTTCTTC.

The CDR3 loop reads CASSQDLGGETQYF. The CDR3 coding sequence is TGTGCCAGCAGCCAAGATTTGGGGGGAGAGACCCAGTACTTC. This sequence joins TRBV14 and TRBJ2-5; D may be TRBD2 (6 bases). CDR3 size: 14 residues. The V end lost 0 bases, the J end lost 4 bases, and 9 bases lay between the germline ends. CDR1 SGHDN and CDR2 FVKESK come from the germline V gene.

The chain links TRBV7-9 to TRBJ1-6, with TRBD1 matching 7 bases. Germline V lookup: CDR1 SEHNR, CDR2 FQNEAQ (reference sequence). V lost 5 bases to trimming and J lost 7 bases; unmatched junction nucleotides: 11. The CDR3 covers 16 residues. DNA of the CDR3: TGTGCCAGCAGCGAACTATCAGGGGGAATGAATTCACCCCTCCACTTT. Protein: CASSELSGGMNSPLHF.

The CDR3 DNA is TGCGCCAGCAGTCAATCCGGGCAGGGTGACTCCTACGAGCAGTACTTC. Protein product: CASSQSGQGDSYEQYF. The J gene is TRBJ2-7, the V gene TRBV23-1; tentatively, D is TRBD1 (5 bases). TRBV23-1 is flagged as an ORF with uncertain function. V was shortened by 0 bases and J by 0 bases, with 12 bases between the two germline ends. CDR3 length equals 16 residues.

The gene calls are TRBV2 and TRBJ1-2, with 7 bases aligning to TRBD1. The trim removed 4 bases at V and 5 bases at J, leaving 10 bases unmatched. Per germline, CDR1 SNHLY and CDR2 FYNNEI. The CDR3 is 15 amino acids. The CDR3 nucleotides are TGTGCCAGCAGTGGACAGGGCAATCAAGGATATGGCTACACCTTC. It yields the protein CASSGQGNQGYGYTF. The complete variable domain, with remaining parts taken from reference TRBV2 and TRBJ1-2, reads EPEVTQTPSHQVTQMGQEVILRCVPISNHLYFYWYRQILGQKVEFLVSFYNNEISEKSEIFDDQFSVERPDGSNFTLKIRSTKLEDSAMYFCASSGQGNQGYGYTFGSGTRLTVV.

J is TRBJ1-4 and V is TRBV5-4; a weak D match, TRBD1 (6 bases). V gave up 3 bases and J gave up 5 bases, with 11 bases separating them. Germline V lookup: CDR1 SGHNT, CDR2 YYREEE (reference sequence). There are 14 residues in the CDR3. The CDR3: CASSSQQGNEKLFF. The CDR3 DNA reads as TGTGCCAGCAGCTCGCAACAGGGAAATGAAAAACTGTTTTTT.

This clone was recorded only once. The chain carries TRBV27 and TRBJ1-5, with 10 bases aligning to TRBD1. Per germline, CDR1 MNHEY and CDR2 SMNVEV (reference sequence). J gave up 6 bases and V 6 bases, and 5 bases lay outside the gene matches. The CDR3 length is 14 residues. The CDR3 DNA reads as TGTGCCAGCAGCCCGGGACAGGGGTTTCAGCCCCAGCATTTT. The encoded protein is CASSPGQGFQPQHF.

This clone was recorded only once. The genes are TRBV15 and TRBJ2-7; no firm D call. The CDR3 extends over 14 amino acids. The V end lost 1 base, the J end lost 1 base, and 8 bases lay between the germline ends. Germline assignment: CDR1 LNHNV and CDR2 YYDKDF (reference sequence). The CDR3: CATSRVDGSYEQYF. The DNA of the CDR3 is TGTGCCACCAGCAGAGTAGACGGGTCCTACGAGCAGTACTTC.

The chain recombines TRBV2 with TRBJ1-5, with D unresolved. This CDR3 has 13 amino acids. CDR1 and CDR2 (germline): SNHLY, FYNNEI. The V end was cut by 7 bases, the J end by 0 bases, with 7 bases between. The CDR3 loop reads CASNSGSNQPQHF. CDR3 bases: TGTGCCAGCAATTCGGGTAGCAATCAGCCCCAGCATTTT. Filled out from reference TRBV2 and TRBJ1-5, the complete variable domain reads EPEVTQTPSHQVTQMGQEVILRCVPISNHLYFYWYRQILGQKVEFLVSFYNNEISEKSEIFDDQFSVERPDGSNFTLKIRSTKLEDSAMYFCASNSGSNQPQHFGDGTRLSIL.

This chain uses TRBV30 with TRBJ2-5; 7 positions match TRBD2. Germline CDR1 GTSNPN, CDR2 SVGIG (reference sequence). There are 15 residues in the CDR3. J lost 7 bases, V lost 1 base, and 12 bases had no gene match. The CDR3 DNA is TGTGCCTGGAGTGAGAAGGGAGCGGGAAAAGGGACCCAGTACTTC. Amino acid sequence: CAWSEKGAGKGTQYF.

The gene calls are TRBV4-1 and TRBJ1-2; D perhaps matches TRBD1 (6 bases). In germline, CDR1 is MGHRA, CDR2 YSYEKL. V dropped 7 bases and J dropped 0 bases, with 18 bases sitting between them. This CDR3 has 16 amino acids. The CDR3 DNA reads as TGCGCCAGCACCCCGTACAGGGAGAGATCTAACTATGGCTACACCTTC. It codes for CASTPYRERSNYGYTF.

This chain connects TRBV19 to TRBJ1-2; 9 bases map to TRBD1. CDR1 and CDR2 (germline): LNHDA, SQIVND (reference sequence). With V trimmed by 5 bases and J by 6 bases, 31 bases remained unmatched. The CDR3 totals 22 residues. In DNA form, the CDR3 reads TGTGCCAGTAGTCCTCGGGGCCGACCCCCGCTCGAACGGGACAGGGTAGGCCATGGCTACACCTTC. Amino acid sequence: CASSPRGRPPLERDRVGHGYTF. The complete variable domain, with remaining parts taken from reference TRBV19 and TRBJ1-2, reads DGGITQSPKYLFRKEGQNVTLSCEQNLNHDAMYWYRQDPGQGLRLIYYSQIVNDFQKGDIAEGYSVSREKKESFPLTVTSAQKNPTAFYLCASSPRGRPPLERDRVGHGYTFGSGTRLTVV.

The gene calls are TRBV6-4 and TRBJ2-3; 10 bases align to TRBD2. CDR1 is MRHNA, CDR2 SNTAGT, per germline. Unmatched junction bases numbered 3, after V lost 2 bases and J lost 4 bases. The CDR3 runs 15 residues. DNA for the CDR3: TGTGCCAGCAGTGACAGCGGGGGGGCCCCAGATACGCAGTATTTT. This encodes CASSDSGGAPDTQYF.

V gene TRBV5-4 combines with J gene TRBJ2-1; 8 nucleotides line up with TRBD1. Germline lookup yields CDR1 SGHNT and CDR2 YYREEE (reference sequence). The CDR3 totals 13 residues. V lost 10 bases and J lost 8; bases outside the gene matches: 11. This chain's CDR3 is CAYGQGSFYEQFF. The CDR3 DNA reads TGTGCCTACGGACAGGGTAGTTTTTATGAGCAGTTCTTC.

This rearrangement joins TRBV15 to TRBJ2-7; 10 bases are a match to TRBD1. Germline CDR1 and CDR2: LNHNV and YYDKDF (reference sequence). The V segment lost 5 bases and the J segment 5 bases; nucleotides outside the gene matches: 9. The CDR3 is made up of 15 amino acids. The CDR3 sequence is CATSSRQGAMNEQYF. The DNA of the CDR3 is TGTGCCACCAGCTCCCGACAGGGGGCTATGAACGAGCAGTACTTC.

The rearrangement links TRBV11-2 to TRBJ2-3; 15 nucleotides agree with TRBD2. J gave up 7 bases and V 3 bases, and 8 bases lay outside the gene matches. This CDR3 has 17 residues. Germline V gene data show CDR1 as SGHAT and CDR2 as FQNNGV. CDR3 sequence reads: CASSLFRTSGGVNTQYF. The CDR3 coding sequence is TGTGCCAGCAGCTTGTTCCGGACTAGCGGGGGGGTTAATACGCAGTATTTT.

The chain links TRBV5-1 to TRBJ1-3; D uncertain. The ends were cut back, 5 bases at V and 0 bases at J, with 6 bases in the middle. This CDR3 is 13 amino acids long. CDR1 SGHRS and CDR2 YFSETQ come from the germline V gene. DNA of the CDR3: TGCGCCAGCAGGACTGACTCTGGAAACACCATATATTTT. Amino acid sequence: CASRTDSGNTIYF.

The chain carries TRBV5-1 and TRBJ2-7, with 15 bases lining up with TRBD2. Germline V gene data show CDR1 as SGHRS and CDR2 as YFSETQ. The CDR3 is made up of 15 amino acids. V was pared by 2 bases and J by 7 bases, with 4 bases of the junction left unmatched. CDR3 loop: CASSLGTSGRPEQYF. CDR3 in DNA: TGCGCCAGCAGCTTAGGGACTAGCGGGAGGCCAGAGCAGTACTTC.